The subject of this entry is one TCR beta chain. Antigen: not known. These data originate in a study of cytomegalovirus exposure and HLA in healthy donors. Study results and caveats: A highly shared variant cluster was judged a likely technical artifact.

This CDR3 is 15 amino acids long. V shed 4 bases and J shed 3 bases, with 17 bases lying between them. Germline CDR1 SGHDT, CDR2 YYEEEE. Vbeta (60) and Jbeta (13) primers were used in the PCR. The assay was immunoSEQ multiplex PCR, and TCRdb's table has in-frame clones only and misses some. Here the sample spans around 140,000 clones, more than 70% being singletons. The rearrangement uses TRBV5-6 and TRBJ2-7; D perhaps matches TRBD1 (6 bases). Material: PBMCs. The clonotype was recovered from a male donor in good health and CMV-seronegative. For the CDR3, the DNA is TGTGCCAGCAGCCTGTATGGGACAAGATACTACGAGCAGTACTTC. Its protein product is CASSLYGTRYYEQYF.